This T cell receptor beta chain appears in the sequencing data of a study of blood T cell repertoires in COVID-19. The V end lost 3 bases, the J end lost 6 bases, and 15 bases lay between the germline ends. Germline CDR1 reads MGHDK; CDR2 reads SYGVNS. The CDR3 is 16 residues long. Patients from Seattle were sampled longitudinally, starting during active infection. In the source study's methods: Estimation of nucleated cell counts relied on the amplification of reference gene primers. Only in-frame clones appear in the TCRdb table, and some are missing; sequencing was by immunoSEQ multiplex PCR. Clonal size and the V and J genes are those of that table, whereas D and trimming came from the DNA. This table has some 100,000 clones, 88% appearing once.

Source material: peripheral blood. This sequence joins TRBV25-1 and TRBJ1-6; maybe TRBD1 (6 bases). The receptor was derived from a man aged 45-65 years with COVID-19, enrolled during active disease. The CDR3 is CASSDTGQGGNSPLHF. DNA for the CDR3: TGTGCCAGCAGTGACACAGGACAAGGGGGTAATTCACCCCTCCACTTT.